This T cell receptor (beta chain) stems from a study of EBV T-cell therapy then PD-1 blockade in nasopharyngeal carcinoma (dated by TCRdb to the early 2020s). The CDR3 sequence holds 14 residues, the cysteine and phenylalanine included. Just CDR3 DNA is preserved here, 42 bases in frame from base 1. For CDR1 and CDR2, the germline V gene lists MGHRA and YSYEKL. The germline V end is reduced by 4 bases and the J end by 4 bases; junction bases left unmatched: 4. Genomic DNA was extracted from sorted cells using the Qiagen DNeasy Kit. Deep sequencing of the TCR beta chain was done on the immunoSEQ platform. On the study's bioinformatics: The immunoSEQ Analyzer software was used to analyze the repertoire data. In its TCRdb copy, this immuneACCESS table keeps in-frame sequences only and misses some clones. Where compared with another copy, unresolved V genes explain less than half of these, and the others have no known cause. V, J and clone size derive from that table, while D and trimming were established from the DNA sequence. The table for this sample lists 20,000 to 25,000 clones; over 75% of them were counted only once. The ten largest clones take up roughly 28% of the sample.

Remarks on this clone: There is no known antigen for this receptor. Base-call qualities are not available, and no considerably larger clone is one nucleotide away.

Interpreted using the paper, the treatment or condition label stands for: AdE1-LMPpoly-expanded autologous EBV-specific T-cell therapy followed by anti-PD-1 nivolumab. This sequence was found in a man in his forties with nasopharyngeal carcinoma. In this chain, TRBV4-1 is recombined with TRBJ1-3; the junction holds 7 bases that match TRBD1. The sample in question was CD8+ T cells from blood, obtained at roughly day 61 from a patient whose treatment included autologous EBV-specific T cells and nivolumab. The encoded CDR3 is CASSPPDRGNTIYF. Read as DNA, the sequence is TGCGCCAGCAGCCCCCCGGACAGGGGAAACACCATATATTTT.